The present TCR beta chain was sequenced within a study of long-term antiretroviral therapy in people with HIV (dated by TCRdb to the early 2020s). About the full investigation: The earliest samples were collected about a decade before the 2015 WHO recommendation for immediate ART, when ART was typically delayed until CD4 counts fell. The cohort contributed 150 to 200 cryopreserved PBMC samples from about 31 adults with confirmed HIV infection, collected serially over a mean of 6 years (range 1-12). Eleven of the 30 participants with HIV were female. A retrospective serial study tested whether ART initiation and durable HIV suppression were associated with changes in peripheral blood TRB repertoire composition and diversity. No cross-contamination during QIAcube processing turned up in test extractions that ran a monoclonal T-cell line alongside about 35 polyclonal samples. Results the study describes overall, beyond this receptor: Owing to limited PBMC availability, only the TCR beta chain was sequenced, without alpha chain pairing. Unsorted PBMC were profiled instead of sorted CD4+ and CD8+ T cells because pre-ART samples had limited cell numbers. No data were available on ART adherence, viral resistance or therapy changes, limiting inferences about post-ART repertoire changes. ART initiation was associated with a significant increase in TRB diversity, but diversity stayed significantly below transplant donor controls even after long-term ART. CDR3 length ranges in HIV repertoires were narrower than in controls, and network structure suggested an antigen-experienced repertoire with only a slight naive shift after ART. Expanded TRB clones identified before ART initiation dominated the repertoire across all time points, though the dominance fluctuated and decreased in many PLHIV after ART. The samples span the years 2004 to 2017, and the ART regimens used at that time may not be as effective as current regimens.

Sequencing of the TRB variable region was done with the immunoSEQ hsTCRB v3.0 assay at survey level resolution. The targeted TRB sequencing depth was about 35,000-55,000 T-cell genomes per sample. TRB libraries were pooled and sequenced on an Illumina MiSeq using a v3 150-cycle kit. Regarding the original processing steps: Repertoire analysis was performed in R inside a reproducible Nextflow workflow that covered QC, data transformation and analysis. LymphoSeq2, an R package for exploring AIRR-Seq data, was used to implement the custom analyses. A few samples that produced fewer than 5000 total TRB sequences were removed, so some 190 HIV repertoires were analyzed. Among the 180 to 200 HIV repertoires that were kept, roughly 58 were collected before ART initiation and roughly 130 were collected after ART initiation. Repertoires were downsampled to 5000 TRB nucleotide sequences, with summary statistics averaged over 100 downsampling iterations. The analysis kept only TRB sequences whose CDR3 regions were at least seven amino acids long. Diversity was measured with a Shannon entropy-derived clonality score and the Gini coefficient. Repertoire networks linked the top 5000 CDR3 amino acid sequences whenever two sequences differed by an edit distance of one. GLIPH2 predicted antigen specificity groups and MHC restriction for TRB CDR3 amino acid sequences. CDR3 amino acid sequences were matched against VDJdb and McPAS-TCR to flag known CMV, EBV, HIV or tissue antigen associations. Pre-ART, post-ART and control groups were compared with Wilcoxon signed-rank tests and Holm-Bonferroni correction. TCRdb obtained this table from immuneACCESS and retained in-frame rearrangements with V and J assigned. These tables miss some clones; where compared with another copy, unresolved V genes account for less than half of the shortfall, and the remainder is unexplained. V and J calls and clone size are copied from that table; D and trimming were computed from the DNA. In this sample the table shows over 30,000 clones, 65% to 85% of which occur a single time. The ten largest clonotypes hold approximately 7.6% of the sample.

To be included, a participant needed at least one PBMC sample from before ART initiation plus at least two post-ART samples. Every participant with HIV received treatment in the United States of America. Before DNA extraction, cryopreserved samples of roughly 1-10 million PBMC were thawed and washed. At the time of the earliest PBMC sample, participants with HIV were aged between roughly 23 and 60 years. Each participant contributed PBMC samples from 1-4 timepoints before ART initiation and 2-8 timepoints after ART initiation, with a median of 7 samples. For every participant, serial HIV viral load, CD4+ T-cell count, ART history and demographic data were obtained. Genomic DNA was extracted from unsorted PBMC with a Qiagen kit on a QIAcube, processed in batches of 12 samples. In regard to this clone: Its antigen remains undetermined. Per-nucleotide qualities are absent, and no much larger clonotype sits a single base away.

The CDR3, cysteine through phenylalanine, is 16 amino acids long. Here the CDR3 DNA is all that survives: 48 bases in frame from base 1. Looking up the germline V gene (reference sequence) yields CDR1 MNHNY and CDR2 SVGAGI. V and J are trimmed by 0 bases and 10 bases, and the gene matches miss 6 bases of the junction. The V and J genes are TRBV6-6 and TRBJ1-4; 12 nucleotides in the junction match TRBD1. The TCR originated in a woman aged 45-65 years with HIV. Sequencing was performed on unsorted PBMCs, taken 3.1 years after starting antiretroviral therapy. The sequenced DNA: TGTGCCAGCAGTTACTCTTCGGGGACAGGGGGCGTAAAACTGTTTTTT. It specifies CASSYSSGTGGVKLFF.